This T cell receptor beta chain was recorded in a study of cytomegalovirus exposure and HLA in healthy donors. Notes on the study in general: TCR beta sequences reportedly predicted most subjects' HLA-A and HLA-B alleles accurately.

It was with 60 Vbeta and 13 Jbeta primers that the PCR ran. Sequencing used immunoSEQ multiplex PCR; TCRdb keeps in-frame clones, though not all of them. The sample consists of about 97,000 clones, 70% to 75% of them appearing once. A remark on this clone: Its antigen is undetermined.

Germline-derived CDR1 and CDR2 are SGHNT and YYREEE (reference sequence). This CDR3 is 13 amino acids long. The germline V and J ends were trimmed by 2 bases and 3 bases, with 8 bases remaining between them. This clonotype was obtained from a man in his forties in good health and CMV-seronegative. Sequences were obtained from PBMCs. J is TRBJ1-1 and V is TRBV5-4, with unresolved D. For the CDR3, the DNA is TGTGCCAGCAGCTTTCGACAAGACACTGAAGCTTTCTTT. Its protein is CASSFRQDTEAFF. Variable domain in full (rest from reference TRBV5-4 and TRBJ1-1): ETGVTQSPTHLIKTRGQQVTLRCSSQSGHNTVSWYQQALGQGPQFIFQYYREEENGRGNFPPRFSGLQFPNYSSELNVNALELDDSALYLCASSFRQDTEAFFGQGTRLTVV.